The rows below give T cell receptor beta chains drawn from one sample of a study of T-cell memory formation after mild COVID-19. TCRdb re-derived calls from the 5' RACE reads in MiXCR, one entry per CDR3 protein. The table records hundreds of thousands of distinct CDR3 sequences, 25% to 30% of them present only once. The material sequenced was PBMCs or a T cell subset sorted from them (not recorded which). The receptors were sampled from an adult woman who had mild COVID-19 (a few samples of this study predate the infection). Cell type and time point are not known. CDR3s include the opening cysteine and the closing phenylalanine or tryptophan. Each record gives: clone size, J gene, D gene, V gene, CDR3 DNA, CDR3 protein. D genes are given only for firm matches. Size is stated for part of the rows, as once, few or many counts, or as a class when the clone is expanded.

abundance: .; j_gene: TRBJ2-7; d_gene: .; v_gene: TRBV29-1; CDR3nt: TGCAGCGTTCGCGGTGGAAAGTCCTACGAGCAGTACTTC; CDR3aa: CSVRGGKSYEQYF
abundance: .; j_gene: TRBJ1-1; d_gene: .; v_gene: TRBV3-1; CDR3nt: TGTGCCAGCAGCCAACCCGGGACAACCACTGAAGCTTTCTTT; CDR3aa: CASSQPGTTTEAFF
abundance: .; j_gene: TRBJ1-2; d_gene: .; v_gene: TRBV15; CDR3nt: TGTGCCACCAGCAGTTTACTGTCCAGGGGAACTAACTATGGCTACACCTTC; CDR3aa: CATSSLLSRGTNYGYTF
abundance: few; j_gene: TRBJ2-1; d_gene: TRBD1; v_gene: TRBV29-1; CDR3nt: TGCAGCGTTGGGACAGGTTTAGGGCAGTTCTTC; CDR3aa: CSVGTGLGQFF
abundance: few; j_gene: TRBJ2-7; d_gene: .; v_gene: TRBV18; CDR3nt: TGTGCCAGCTCACAGTTTCAAGGTTGGGGTTACGAGCAGTACTTC; CDR3aa: CASSQFQGWGYEQYF
abundance: few; j_gene: TRBJ1-3; d_gene: TRBD1; v_gene: TRBV5-1; CDR3nt: TGCGCCAGCAGACACCTGACAGGGGCTGGAAACACCATATATTTT; CDR3aa: CASRHLTGAGNTIYF
abundance: few; j_gene: TRBJ1-2; d_gene: .; v_gene: TRBV20-1; CDR3nt: TGCAGTGCTAGAGAGGCAGCTAACTATGGCTACACCTTC; CDR3aa: CSAREAANYGYTF
abundance: few; j_gene: TRBJ2-6; d_gene: TRBD1; v_gene: TRBV6-5; CDR3nt: TGTGCCAGCAGTTACACATTCGGGACAGCCTCTGGGGCCAACGTCCTGACTTTC; CDR3aa: CASSYTFGTASGANVLTF
abundance: .; j_gene: TRBJ2-2; d_gene: .; v_gene: TRBV7-9; CDR3nt: TGTGCCAGCAGCTTAGGTACGGAGGGAACAGACACCGGGGAGCTGTTTTTT; CDR3aa: CASSLGTEGTDTGELFF
abundance: medium-sized; j_gene: TRBJ2-5; d_gene: TRBD1; v_gene: TRBV12-3/TRBV12-4; CDR3nt: TGTGCCAGCAGTTTAGCGGACAGGAAAGAGACCCAGTACTTC; CDR3aa: CASSLADRKETQYF
abundance: few; j_gene: TRBJ1-2; d_gene: .; v_gene: TRBV12-3/TRBV12-4; CDR3nt: TGTGCCAGCAGTCCCACGGGAGGAGACTATGGCTACACCTTC; CDR3aa: CASSPTGGDYGYTF
abundance: .; j_gene: TRBJ1-4; d_gene: .; v_gene: TRBV25-1; CDR3nt: TGTGCCAGCAGTGAAATGGGGAACTCCGGGAGTGAAAAACTGTTTTTT; CDR3aa: CASSEMGNSGSEKLFF
abundance: few; j_gene: TRBJ2-2; d_gene: TRBD2; v_gene: TRBV10-3; CDR3nt: TGTGCCATCAGGACTAGCGGGCGAGGAAACACCGGGGAGCTGTTTTTT; CDR3aa: CAIRTSGRGNTGELFF
abundance: few; j_gene: TRBJ2-2; d_gene: .; v_gene: TRBV6-5; CDR3nt: TGTGCCACCTCCGGCAGGGTGAACACCGGGGAGCTGTTTTTT; CDR3aa: CATSGRVNTGELFF
abundance: .; j_gene: TRBJ2-1; d_gene: .; v_gene: TRBV20-1; CDR3nt: TGCAGTGCTAGAGACGTAACAGCTAATTCCAATGAGCAGTTCTTC; CDR3aa: CSARDVTANSNEQFF
abundance: .; j_gene: TRBJ2-1; d_gene: TRBD2; v_gene: TRBV9; CDR3nt: TGTGCCAGCAGCGCGACCGGGACTAGAGCCAATGAGCAGTTCTTC; CDR3aa: CASSATGTRANEQFF
abundance: .; j_gene: TRBJ2-3; d_gene: TRBD2; v_gene: TRBV2; CDR3nt: TGTGCCAGCAGGTCCGGGACTAGCGGTCCCGGCACAGATACGCAGTATTTT; CDR3aa: CASRSGTSGPGTDTQYF
abundance: .; j_gene: TRBJ2-1; d_gene: TRBD2; v_gene: TRBV7-2; CDR3nt: TGTGCCAGCGGACGGACTAGCGCCTACAATGAGCAGTTCTTC; CDR3aa: CASGRTSAYNEQFF
abundance: few; j_gene: TRBJ1-2; d_gene: .; v_gene: TRBV4-1; CDR3nt: TGCGCCAGCAGCCAAGCTACAAGGAACTATGGCTACACCTTC; CDR3aa: CASSQATRNYGYTF
abundance: few; j_gene: TRBJ2-1; d_gene: .; v_gene: TRBV7-6; CDR3nt: TGTGCCAGCAGTCCCCGGTGGGGTCGGTACAATGAGCAGTTCTTC; CDR3aa: CASSPRWGRYNEQFF
abundance: .; j_gene: TRBJ2-1; d_gene: TRBD2; v_gene: TRBV2; CDR3nt: TGTGCCAGCAAGGGCGGGAGGAGCTCCTACAATGAGCAGTTCTTC; CDR3aa: CASKGGRSSYNEQFF
abundance: .; j_gene: TRBJ2-1; d_gene: .; v_gene: TRBV5-4; CDR3nt: TGCGCGGGTGGGGATGAGCAGTTCTTC; CDR3aa: CAGGDEQFF
abundance: few; j_gene: TRBJ2-3; d_gene: .; v_gene: TRBV10-1; CDR3nt: TGCGCCAGCAGTGAGTCGAGGGCAGATACGCAGTATTTT; CDR3aa: CASSESRADTQYF
abundance: few; j_gene: TRBJ2-6; d_gene: .; v_gene: TRBV6-5; CDR3nt: TGTGCCAGCAGCTACGTCCGGGGGGGGGCCAACGTCCTGACTTTC; CDR3aa: CASSYVRGGANVLTF
abundance: .; j_gene: TRBJ2-1; d_gene: TRBD2; v_gene: TRBV19; CDR3nt: TGTGCCAGTAGTGCCGGACTAGCGGGAGGGCCGAGAAATGAGCAGTTCTTC; CDR3aa: CASSAGLAGGPRNEQFF
abundance: few; j_gene: TRBJ2-2; d_gene: TRBD2; v_gene: TRBV20-1; CDR3nt: TGCAGTGCTAGACTAGCGGGGCAAGGGGAGCTGTTTTTT; CDR3aa: CSARLAGQGELFF
abundance: once; j_gene: TRBJ2-7; d_gene: .; v_gene: TRBV6-5; CDR3nt: TGTGCCAGCAGTTACTGGCGCCCTAGCTCCTACGAGCAGTACTTC; CDR3aa: CASSYWRPSSYEQYF
abundance: .; j_gene: TRBJ1-1; d_gene: TRBD1; v_gene: TRBV6-1; CDR3nt: TGTGCCAGCAGTGAAAGGGGGGCGACAGGGGAAGCTTTCTTT; CDR3aa: CASSERGATGEAFF
abundance: .; j_gene: TRBJ2-7; d_gene: .; v_gene: TRBV7-9; CDR3nt: TGTGCCAGCAGCTTAGCAGTCGGACAGAGATCCTACGAGCAGTACTTC; CDR3aa: CASSLAVGQRSYEQYF
abundance: .; j_gene: TRBJ2-1; d_gene: TRBD2; v_gene: TRBV5-1; CDR3nt: TGCGCCAGCAGCCACGCTAGCGGGGGGATCAATGAGCAGTTCTTC; CDR3aa: CASSHASGGINEQFF
abundance: many; j_gene: TRBJ2-2; d_gene: .; v_gene: TRBV7-9; CDR3nt: TGTGCCAGCAGCTTAGTACCCACCGGGGAGCTGTTTTTT; CDR3aa: CASSLVPTGELFF
abundance: few; j_gene: TRBJ1-5; d_gene: .; v_gene: TRBV12-3/TRBV12-4; CDR3nt: TGTGCCAGCAGGTCTGACAGGAATCAGCCCCAGCATTTT; CDR3aa: CASRSDRNQPQHF
abundance: .; j_gene: TRBJ2-1; d_gene: TRBD2; v_gene: TRBV4-2; CDR3nt: TGTGCCAGCAGCCAAGATTGGGGCGGGAGGGGCAATGAGCAGTTCTTC; CDR3aa: CASSQDWGGRGNEQFF
abundance: few; j_gene: TRBJ2-1; d_gene: TRBD1; v_gene: TRBV18; CDR3nt: TGTGCCAGCTCACCGAACACGGGGGACAGGGAGAATGAGCAGTTCTTC; CDR3aa: CASSPNTGDRENEQFF
abundance: .; j_gene: TRBJ1-1; d_gene: .; v_gene: TRBV6-2/TRBV6-3; CDR3nt: TGTGCCAGCAGAAATAGAGGGATCGGGTCCACTGAAGCTTTCTTT; CDR3aa: CASRNRGIGSTEAFF
abundance: .; j_gene: TRBJ1-1; d_gene: .; v_gene: TRBV7-6; CDR3nt: TGTGCCAGCAGGCAACCCCCGGATGAAGCTTTCTTT; CDR3aa: CASRQPPDEAFF
abundance: .; j_gene: TRBJ1-1; d_gene: .; v_gene: TRBV24-1; CDR3nt: TGTGCCACCAGTGGGGGAGCCGGGACGGCGAACACTGAAGCTTTCTTT; CDR3aa: CATSGGAGTANTEAFF
abundance: few; j_gene: TRBJ2-7; d_gene: TRBD1; v_gene: TRBV30; CDR3nt: TGTGCCGGGACAGACTCCTACGAGCAGTACTTC; CDR3aa: CAGTDSYEQYF
abundance: few; j_gene: TRBJ2-5; d_gene: TRBD2; v_gene: TRBV7-2; CDR3nt: TGTGCCAGCAGCTCACTACTAGCGGGATTTGTAGAGACCCAGTACTTC; CDR3aa: CASSSLLAGFVETQYF
abundance: once; j_gene: TRBJ1-2; d_gene: .; v_gene: TRBV6-5; CDR3nt: TGTGCCAGCACCCAAGGGGTGGGGAGAAGCTACACCTTC; CDR3aa: CASTQGVGRSYTF